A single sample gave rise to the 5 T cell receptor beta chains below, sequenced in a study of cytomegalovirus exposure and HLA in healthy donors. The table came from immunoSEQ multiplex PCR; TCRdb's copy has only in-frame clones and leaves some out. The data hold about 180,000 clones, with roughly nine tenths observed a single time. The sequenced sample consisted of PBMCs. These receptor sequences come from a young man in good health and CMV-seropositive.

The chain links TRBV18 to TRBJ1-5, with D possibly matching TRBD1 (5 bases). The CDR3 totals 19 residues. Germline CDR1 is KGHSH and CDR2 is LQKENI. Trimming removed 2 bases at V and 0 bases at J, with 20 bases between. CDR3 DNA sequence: TGTGCCAGCTCACCAGATCTTCTAGGGGCGTCAGATAGCAATCAGCCCCAGCATTTT. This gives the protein CASSPDLLGASDSNQPQHF.

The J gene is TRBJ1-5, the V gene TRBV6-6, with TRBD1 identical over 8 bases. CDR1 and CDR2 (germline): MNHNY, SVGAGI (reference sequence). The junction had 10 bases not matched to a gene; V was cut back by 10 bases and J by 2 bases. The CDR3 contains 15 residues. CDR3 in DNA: TGTGCCACCACCTATGGACAGGGTGGCAATCAGCCCCAGCATTTT. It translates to CATTYGQGGNQPQHF.

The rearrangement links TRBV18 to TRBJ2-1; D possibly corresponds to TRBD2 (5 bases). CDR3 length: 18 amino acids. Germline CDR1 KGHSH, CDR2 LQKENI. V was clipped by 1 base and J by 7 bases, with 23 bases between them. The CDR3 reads CASSPLVEADGFRNEQFF. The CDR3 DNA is TGTGCCAGCTCACCACTGGTAGAAGCGGACGGTTTTCGGAATGAGCAGTTCTTC.

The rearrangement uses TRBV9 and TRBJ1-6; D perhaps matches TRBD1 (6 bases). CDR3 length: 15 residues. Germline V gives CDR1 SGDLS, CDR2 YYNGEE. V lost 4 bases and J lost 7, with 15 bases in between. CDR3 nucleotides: TGTGCCAGCAGCCTAGACGGGACACCGAATTCACCCCTCCACTTT. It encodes CASSLDGTPNSPLHF. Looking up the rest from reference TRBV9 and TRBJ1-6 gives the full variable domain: DSGVTQTPKHLITATGQRVTLRCSPRSGDLSVYWYQQSLDQGLQFLIQYYNGEERAKGNILERFSAQQFPDLHSELNLSSLELGDSALYFCASSLDGTPNSPLHFGNGTRLTVT.

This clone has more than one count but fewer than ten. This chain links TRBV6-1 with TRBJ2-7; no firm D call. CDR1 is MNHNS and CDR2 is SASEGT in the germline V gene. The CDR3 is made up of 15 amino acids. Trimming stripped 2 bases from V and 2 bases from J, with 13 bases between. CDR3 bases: TGTGCCAGCAGTGAATCGGTCGCTGAACCCTACGAGCAGTACTTC. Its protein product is CASSESVAEPYEQYF.